Each of the 9 T cell receptor beta chains below was sequenced from the same sample in a study of CD8 T cells in ankylosing spondylitis. TCRdb re-called the 5' RACE reads through MiXCR, storing one row per CDR3 protein. The table lists about 360,000 distinct CDR3 sequences, 20% of them singletons. The sequencing sample was made of blood, either unsorted or a sorted T cell fraction (not recorded which). The receptor set was obtained from a male donor with ankylosing spondylitis or in good health (not recorded which).

The chain links TRBV7-8 to TRBJ2-1, with D possibly TRBD1 on 5 matching bases. The V gene's germline CDR1 is SGHVS and CDR2 FQNEAQ. With 5 bases removed from V and 8 bases from J, the gap between germline ends came to 13 bases. The CDR3 runs to 13 residues. This CDR3 is CASSPRWGYEQFF. Here the CDR3 DNA reads TGTGCCAGCAGCCCTCGTTGGGGCTATGAGCAGTTCTTC.

This clonotype was detected ten times or more. This sequence joins TRBV12-3 or TRBV12-4 and TRBJ2-5; D not certain. The V and J ends lost 6 bases and 3 bases respectively, with 8 bases between them. This CDR3 has 12 amino acids. Written as DNA, the CDR3 is TGTGCCAGCAGCCCCTCCGAAGAGACCCAGTACTTC. It translates to CASSPSEETQYF.

This clonotype was counted only a few times. This chain connects TRBV29-1 to TRBJ1-3; weak D call: TRBD1 (5 bases). Trimming stripped 7 bases from V and 3 bases from J, with 13 bases between. The germline gives CDR1 SQVTM, CDR2 ANQGSEA. This CDR3 comprises 13 residues. The CDR3 protein is CSALEGFGNTIYF. CDR3 coding DNA: TGCAGCGCCCTAGAGGGGTTTGGAAACACCATATATTTT.

This clonotype was seen ten or more times. The gene calls are TRBV11-1 and TRBJ2-1, with 7 positions matching TRBD2. Germline loops: CDR1 SGHAT, CDR2 FQDESV (reference sequence). The CDR3 is 16 residues long. The J segment lost 6 bases and the V segment lost 1 base, leaving 9 bases of the junction unmatched. The CDR3 protein is CASSLGGMREPNEQFF. DNA for the CDR3: TGTGCCAGCAGCTTAGGGGGGATGCGGGAGCCCAATGAGCAGTTCTTC.

In this sample, this clonotype turned up many times. The chain combines TRBV29-1 with TRBJ1-2; D remains unclear. The CDR3 consists of 12 residues. Germline CDR1 is SQVTM and CDR2 is ANQGSEA. V was pared by 3 bases and J by 4 bases, with 9 bases between. CDR3 sequence reads: CSVDEISYGYTF. Written as DNA, the CDR3 is TGCAGCGTTGACGAAATTTCCTATGGCTACACCTTC.

J is TRBJ2-3 and V is TRBV15, with D unresolved. V lost 0 bases to trimming and J lost 4 bases, with 11 bases between them. This CDR3 contains 15 residues. Germline V gives CDR1 LNHNV, CDR2 YYDKDF (reference sequence). The CDR3 is CATSRDLGQADTQYF. The CDR3 nucleotides are TGTGCCACCAGCAGAGATCTCGGGCAGGCAGATACGCAGTATTTT.

V and J are TRBV12-3 or TRBV12-4 and TRBJ2-2; D perhaps matches TRBD1 (6 bases). CDR3 size: 15 residues. V gave up 6 bases and J gave up 1 base, with 12 bases separating them. CDR3 amino acids: CASRPPGQNTGELFF. CDR3 DNA sequence: TGTGCCAGCAGACCTCCGGGACAGAACACCGGGGAGCTGTTTTTT.

The chain employs TRBV5-5 and TRBJ2-3, with D unresolved. CDR3 length: 13 residues. V lost 0 bases and J lost 3, with 5 bases in between. Germline V gene lookup returns CDR1 SGHKS and CDR2 YYEKEE (reference sequence). The CDR3: CASSLVLTDTQYF. CDR3 bases: TGTGCCAGCAGCTTGGTGTTGACAGATACGCAGTATTTT.

This clonotype was found a few times. The J gene is TRBJ2-7, the V gene TRBV7-9; D call uncertain. The germline V and J ends were trimmed by 6 bases and 1 base, with 19 bases remaining between them. Germline V gene data show CDR1 as SEHNR and CDR2 as FQNEAQ (reference sequence). The CDR3 runs to 16 residues. The CDR3 coding sequence is TGTGCCAGCAGACCCGGCGTGACGGGCGAATCCTACGAGCAGTACTTC. It specifies CASRPGVTGESYEQYF.